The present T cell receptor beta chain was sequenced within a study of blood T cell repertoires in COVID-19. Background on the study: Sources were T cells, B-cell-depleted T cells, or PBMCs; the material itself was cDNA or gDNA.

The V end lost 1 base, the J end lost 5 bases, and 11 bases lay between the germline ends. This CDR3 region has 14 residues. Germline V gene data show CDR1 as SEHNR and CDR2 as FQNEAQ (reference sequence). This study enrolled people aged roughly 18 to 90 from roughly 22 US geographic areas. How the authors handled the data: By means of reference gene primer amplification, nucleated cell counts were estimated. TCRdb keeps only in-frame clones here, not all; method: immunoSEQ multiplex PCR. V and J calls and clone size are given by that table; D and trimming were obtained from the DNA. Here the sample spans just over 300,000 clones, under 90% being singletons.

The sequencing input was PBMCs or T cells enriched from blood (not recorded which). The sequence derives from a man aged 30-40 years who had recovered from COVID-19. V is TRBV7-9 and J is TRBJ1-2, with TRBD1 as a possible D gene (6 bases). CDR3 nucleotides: TGTGCCAGCAGCTTAGATGTGGGGGCTTATGGCTACACCTTC. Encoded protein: CASSLDVGAYGYTF.